Following are 27 T cell receptor beta chains from one sample sequenced in a study of T cell changes during pregnancy in multiple sclerosis. Sequencing used immunoSEQ multiplex PCR; TCRdb keeps in-frame clones, though not all of them. In the table there are 20,000 to 25,000 clones, about 82% of which are singletons. The material was CD8+ T cells from peripheral blood mononuclear cells, obtained in the first trimester of pregnancy. The receptors were gathered from a female donor in good health, enrolled as a control in a pregnancy study.

The chain is built from TRBV6-4 and TRBJ2-1, with D perhaps matching TRBD2 (5 bases). The V gene lost 2 bases and the J gene lost 6 bases, with 8 bases spanning the gap. CDR1 and CDR2 from the germline V gene are MRHNA and SNTAGT. This CDR3 is built from 13 residues. Here the CDR3 reads CASSDKTTNEQFF. The CDR3 DNA reads as TGTGCCAGCAGTGACAAGACTACCAATGAGCAGTTCTTC.

The gene calls are TRBV27 and TRBJ1-1; D unresolved. Germline CDR1 reads MNHEY; CDR2 reads SMNVEV (reference sequence). The length of the CDR3 is 13 residues. Trimming took off 1 base at V and 2 bases at J, with 5 bases between the two ends. This CDR3 reads CASSLYKNTEAFF. The CDR3 coding sequence is TGTGCCAGCAGTTTATACAAAAACACTGAAGCTTTCTTT.

V usage is TRBV6-1 and J usage is TRBJ2-1; a possible D gene is TRBD2 (5 bases). Germline V gives CDR1 MNHNS, CDR2 SASEGT. V gave up 2 bases and J gave up 9 bases, with 14 bases separating them. This CDR3 spans 14 amino acids. The CDR3 coding sequence is TGTGCCAGCAGTGAATTGAACCCAGCGGTTGAGCAGTTCTTC. Encoded protein: CASSELNPAVEQFF.

The CDR3 DNA follows: TGTGCCACCAGCAGAGAATACAGGGGGCAAGGCAATGAGCAGTTCTTC. It is translated as CATSREYRGQGNEQFF. The chain has TRBV15 and TRBJ2-1, with 9 bases identical to TRBD1. The germline CDR1 and CDR2 sequences are LNHNV and YYDKDF (reference sequence). The CDR3 loop spans 16 amino acids. With V trimmed by 0 bases and J by 6 bases, 6 bases remained unmatched.

The CDR3 nucleotides are TGTGCCAGCAGAGGACTAGCGGGAGGACAACACGAGCAGTACTTC. Its protein product is CASRGLAGGQHEQYF. V is TRBV2 and J is TRBJ2-7, with TRBD2 matching over 14 bases. CDR3 length: 15 residues. Trimming took 6 bases from V and 5 from J; bases not matched to a gene: 6. Germline V gene lookup returns CDR1 SNHLY and CDR2 FYNNEI.

J is TRBJ1-2 and V is TRBV4-2; 7 positions agree with TRBD1. The V and J ends lost 0 bases and 8 bases, in that order; junction bases with no gene match: 9. This CDR3 is 15 amino acids long. Germline-derived CDR1 and CDR2 are LGHNA and YNFKEQ. The CDR3 nucleotides are TGTGCCAGCAGCCAAGATCTAGGGGGCGCGAGAGGCTACACCTTC. Protein sequence: CASSQDLGGARGYTF.

This chain uses TRBV9 with TRBJ2-1; 7 nucleotides match TRBD2. V gave up 2 bases and J gave up 5 bases; unmatched junction bases: 7. Germline values: CDR1 SGDLS, CDR2 YYNGEE. The CDR3 has 15 amino acids. This chain's CDR3 is CASSVGGSIHNEQFF. The CDR3 DNA follows: TGTGCCAGCAGCGTCGGCGGGAGCATCCACAATGAGCAGTTCTTC.

By share, this clone counts as medium-sized. The rearrangement joins TRBV2 to TRBJ2-2; 7 nucleotides agree with TRBD1. The CDR3 is 16 amino acids. CDR1 SNHLY and CDR2 FYNNEI come from the germline V gene. V shed 3 bases, J shed 4 bases, and the junction held 8 bases outside the gene matches. CDR3: CASSDGDGQATGELFF. CDR3 nucleotide sequence: TGTGCCAGCAGTGACGGCGATGGACAGGCCACCGGGGAGCTGTTTTTT.

The chain carries TRBV19 and TRBJ2-3; D is possibly TRBD1 (6 bases). The V gene's germline CDR1 is LNHDA and CDR2 SQIVND (reference sequence). The V and J ends lost 2 bases and 2 bases respectively, with 11 bases between them. The CDR3 length is 15 residues. The DNA of the CDR3 is TGTGCCAGTAGTATATTGGGACACGACACAGATACGCAGTATTTT. Translated, it gives CASSILGHDTDTQYF.

The genes are TRBV9 and TRBJ1-1, with D maybe TRBD1 (6 bases). CDR3 size: 16 residues. The germline gives CDR1 SGDLS, CDR2 YYNGEE. V lost 2 bases and J 1 base, leaving 15 bases between the germline ends. CDR3 coding DNA: TGTGCCAGCAGCGTGGGCAGGGGCTTGGGGAACACTGAAGCTTTCTTT. Its translation is CASSVGRGLGNTEAFF.

The chain carries TRBV7-6 and TRBJ2-7; D is uncertain. The CDR3 spans 12 residues. From germline, CDR1 is SGHVS and CDR2 FNYEAQ. The V and J ends lost 4 bases and 3 bases respectively, with 7 bases between them. In DNA form, the CDR3 reads TGTGCCAGCAGCTCGGTGTACTACGAGCAGTACTTC. It is translated as CASSSVYYEQYF.

The V gene is TRBV9, the J gene TRBJ1-1, with D perhaps TRBD1 (6 bases). Germline-derived CDR1 and CDR2 are SGDLS and YYNGEE. The CDR3 covers 14 residues. V lost 0 bases, J lost 7 bases, and 13 bases lay in between. Here the CDR3 reads CASSVGWGHVEAFF. The CDR3 DNA follows: TGTGCCAGCAGCGTAGGGTGGGGGCACGTTGAAGCTTTCTTT.

The chain joins TRBV6-1 to TRBJ1-1, with a possible D match to TRBD1 (6 bases). V dropped 0 bases and J dropped 4 bases, with 12 bases sitting between them. In germline, CDR1 is MNHNS, CDR2 SASEGT. This CDR3 spans 15 amino acids. CDR3 amino acids: CASSEATGQSTEAFF. The CDR3 coding sequence is TGTGCCAGCAGTGAAGCAACAGGGCAGTCCACTGAAGCTTTCTTT.

The V call is TRBV7-9, the J call TRBJ2-7; the match to TRBD2 covers 7 bases. The CDR3 totals 15 residues. The trim removed 8 bases at V and 1 base at J, leaving 11 bases unmatched. The germline CDR1 and CDR2 sequences are SEHNR and FQNEAQ (reference sequence). The CDR3 region has the DNA TGTGCCAGCGACTCCGTAGCGGGTGGGTCCTACGAGCAGTACTTC. Translation: CASDSVAGGSYEQYF.

The chain recombines TRBV11-2 with TRBJ2-7, with TRBD2 identical over 9 bases. Trimming took 8 bases from V and 3 from J; bases not matched to a gene: 8. The CDR3 has 14 amino acids. The germline CDR1 and CDR2 sequences are SGHAT and FQNNGV. The DNA for the CDR3 is TGTGCCAGCGACCGCGGGGGGGGGTTCTACGAGCAGTACTTC. Translation: CASDRGGGFYEQYF.

The chain links TRBV10-2 to TRBJ1-1, with a weak D call TRBD1 (6 bases). The germline V gene has CDR1 WSHSY and CDR2 SAAADI. There are 18 residues in the CDR3. Trimming took off 6 bases at V and 5 bases at J, with 28 bases between the two ends. The CDR3 bases are TGCGCCAGCAGGGAAGGGATTTTTAGGGGGGGCCCTACGACTGAAGCTTTCTTT. It yields the protein CASREGIFRGGPTTEAFF.

The chain is built from TRBV11-2 and TRBJ2-7; D gene uncertain. The germline V and J ends were trimmed by 4 bases and 4 bases, with 17 bases remaining between them. The CDR3 runs 15 residues. Germline CDR1 is SGHAT and CDR2 is FQNNGV. The CDR3 DNA is TGTGCCAGCAGCTCCCCCATCTCCGCCCTATACGAGCAGTACTTC. As protein: CASSSPISALYEQYF.

The CDR3 protein is CASSPREGDGELFF. The CDR3 DNA is TGTGCCAGCAGTCCCCGGGAAGGTGACGGGGAGCTGTTTTTT. The chain carries TRBV6-4 and TRBJ2-2, with a tentative D call TRBD2 (5 bases). The CDR3 length is 14 residues. Trimming took 5 bases from V and 7 from J, leaving 14 bases between them. Looked up from germline, CDR1 is MRHNA and CDR2 is SNTAGT.

This clone was found once. The chain is built from TRBV6-4 and TRBJ2-2, with D tentatively TRBD2 (6 bases). CDR3 length: 16 residues. Germline V CDR1 and CDR2: MRHNA, SNTAGT. Trimming pared 5 bases from V and 4 bases from J, leaving 17 bases between. CDR3 nucleotides: TGTGCCAGCAGTCTGTCCGGGACTGAACCCACCGGGGAGCTGTTTTTT. Residues: CASSLSGTEPTGELFF.

This clone was observed a few times. V gene TRBV6-1 combines with J gene TRBJ1-2; 8 bases agree with TRBD1. Germline V gene data show CDR1 as MNHNS and CDR2 as SASEGT. The CDR3 sequence is 14 residues long. The junction had 10 bases not matched to a gene; V was cut back by 8 bases and J by 5 bases. The CDR3 loop is CASQTGEVGYGYTF. The CDR3 DNA follows: TGTGCCAGCCAGACAGGGGAAGTGGGGTATGGCTACACCTTC.

V and J are TRBV5-6 and TRBJ2-7; 8 nucleotides line up with TRBD1. There are 15 residues in the CDR3. Germline lookup yields CDR1 SGHDT and CDR2 YYEEEE. V shed 5 bases, J shed 6 bases, and the junction held 13 bases outside the gene matches. CDR3 DNA sequence: TGTGCCAGCAGTCATGGACAGGGAGGATGGGCCGAGCAGTACTTC. This translates into CASSHGQGGWAEQYF.

The chain recombines TRBV12-5 with TRBJ2-5; 9 positions agree with TRBD2. Germline CDR1 is LGHNT and CDR2 is FRNRAP. The junction had 9 bases not matched to a gene; V was cut back by 6 bases and J by 4 bases. The CDR3 covers 15 residues. CDR3 protein: CASGPAAGGRETQYF. In DNA, the CDR3 is TGTGCTAGTGGACCCGCGGCGGGGGGGAGAGAGACCCAGTACTTC.

The chain employs TRBV7-9 and TRBJ1-5; D may be TRBD1 (5 bases). Germline V CDR1 and CDR2: SEHNR, FQNEAQ (reference sequence). Trimming stripped 0 bases from V and 4 bases from J, with 7 bases between. The CDR3 runs to 14 residues. CDR3 in DNA: TGTGCCAGCAGCTTAGCCGGGGGGAATCAGCCCCAGCATTTT. Translation: CASSLAGGNQPQHF. The whole variable domain, remainder taken from reference TRBV7-9 and TRBJ1-5, is DTGVSQNPRHKITKRGQNVTFRCDPISEHNRLYWYRQTLGQGPEFLTYFQNEAQLEKSRLLSDRFSAERPKGSFSTLEIQRTEQGDSAMYLCASSLAGGNQPQHFGDGTRLSIL.

J is TRBJ2-3 and V is TRBV15, with D possibly being TRBD2 (5 bases). Trimming took 5 bases from V and 2 from J, leaving 11 bases between them. CDR1 is LNHNV, CDR2 YYDKDF, per germline (reference sequence). CDR3 length: 14 residues. CDR3: CATSDKADTDTQYF. As DNA, the CDR3 is TGTGCCACCAGCGATAAAGCGGACACAGATACGCAGTATTTT. Full variable domain (rest looked up from reference TRBV15 and TRBJ2-3): DAMVIQNPRYQVTQFGKPVTLSCSQTLNHNVMYWYQQKSSQAPKLLFHYYDKDFNNEADTPDNFQSRRPNTSFCFLDIRSPGLGDTAMYLCATSDKADTDTQYFGPGTRLTVL.

The J gene is TRBJ2-7, the V gene TRBV9; 10 positions agree with TRBD2. Trimming took 0 bases from V and 5 from J; bases not matched to a gene: 8. The CDR3 has 16 residues. Germline CDR1 is SGDLS and CDR2 is YYNGEE. CDR3 DNA sequence: TGTGCCAGCAGCGTAGAGGCTAGCGGGGGTAGGGACGAGCAGTACTTC. It encodes CASSVEASGGRDEQYF.

This rearrangement joins TRBV6-1 to TRBJ2-2; 9 bases line up with TRBD2. Germline trimming cut 4 bases from V and 3 bases from J; bases unmatched to any gene: 6. CDR1 and CDR2 (germline): MNHNS, SASEGT. This CDR3 region has 16 residues. CDR3 sequence: CASSGIAGDDTGELFF. CDR3 coding DNA: TGTGCCAGCAGTGGGATAGCGGGAGATGACACCGGGGAGCTGTTTTTT.

For the CDR3, the DNA is TGTGCCAGCAGTGACGACGGGGGGGCCGGTAATGAGCAGTTCTTC. Protein sequence: CASSDDGGAGNEQFF. V and J are TRBV6-4 and TRBJ2-1; 8 bases map to TRBD2. The CDR3 is made up of 15 amino acids. The V gene's germline CDR1 is MRHNA and CDR2 SNTAGT. After removal of 2 bases from V and 7 bases from J, the junction contained 7 bases not matched to a gene.